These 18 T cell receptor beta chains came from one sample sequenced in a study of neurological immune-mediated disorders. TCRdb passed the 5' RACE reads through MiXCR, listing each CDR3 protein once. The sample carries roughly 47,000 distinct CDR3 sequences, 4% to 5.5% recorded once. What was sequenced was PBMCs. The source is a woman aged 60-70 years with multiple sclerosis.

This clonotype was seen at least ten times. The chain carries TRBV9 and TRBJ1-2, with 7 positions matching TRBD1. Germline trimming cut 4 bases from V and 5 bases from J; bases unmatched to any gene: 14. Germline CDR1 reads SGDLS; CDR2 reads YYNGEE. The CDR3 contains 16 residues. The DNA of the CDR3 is TGTGCCAGCAGCTCCAAGGCGGGGGACAGAGTTTATGGCTACACCTTC. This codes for CASSSKAGDRVYGYTF. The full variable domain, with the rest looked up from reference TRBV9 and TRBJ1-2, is DSGVTQTPKHLITATGQRVTLRCSPRSGDLSVYWYQQSLDQGLQFLIQYYNGEERAKGNILERFSAQQFPDLHSELNLSSLELGDSALYFCASSSKAGDRVYGYTFGSGTRLTVV.

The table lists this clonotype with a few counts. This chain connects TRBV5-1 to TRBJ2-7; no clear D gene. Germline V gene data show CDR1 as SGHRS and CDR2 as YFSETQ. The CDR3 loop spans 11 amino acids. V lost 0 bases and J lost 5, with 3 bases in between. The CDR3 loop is CASSLDHEQYF. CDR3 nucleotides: TGCGCCAGCAGCTTGGACCACGAGCAGTACTTC. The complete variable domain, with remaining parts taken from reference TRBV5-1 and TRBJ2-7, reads KAGVTQTPRYLIKTRGQQVTLSCSPISGHRSVSWYQQTPGQGLQFLFEYFSETQRNKGNFPGRFSGRQFSNSRSEMNVSTLELGDSALYLCASSLDHEQYFGPGTRLTVT.

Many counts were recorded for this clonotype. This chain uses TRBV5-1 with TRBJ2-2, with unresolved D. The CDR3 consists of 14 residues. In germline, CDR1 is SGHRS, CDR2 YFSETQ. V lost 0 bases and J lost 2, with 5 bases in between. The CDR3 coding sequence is TGCGCCAGCAGCTTGGACCTCAACACCGGGGAGCTGTTTTTT. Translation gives CASSLDLNTGELFF.

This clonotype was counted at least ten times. The CDR3 DNA reads TGCAGTGCTAGAGATTCGATGAGGGTTGGCACTGAAGCTTTCTTT. It translates to CSARDSMRVGTEAFF. The chain uses TRBV20-1 and TRBJ1-1; D is unclear. Trimming pared 0 bases from V and 4 bases from J, leaving 15 bases between. The CDR3 sequence is 15 residues long. CDR1 DFQATT and CDR2 SNEGSKA come from the germline V gene (reference sequence).

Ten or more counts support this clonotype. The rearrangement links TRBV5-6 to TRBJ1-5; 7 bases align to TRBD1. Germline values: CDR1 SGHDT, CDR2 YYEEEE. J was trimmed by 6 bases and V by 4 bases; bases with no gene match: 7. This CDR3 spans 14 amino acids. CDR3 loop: CASSPGQRGQPQHF. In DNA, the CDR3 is TGTGCCAGCAGCCCGGGACAGAGGGGTCAGCCCCAGCATTTT.

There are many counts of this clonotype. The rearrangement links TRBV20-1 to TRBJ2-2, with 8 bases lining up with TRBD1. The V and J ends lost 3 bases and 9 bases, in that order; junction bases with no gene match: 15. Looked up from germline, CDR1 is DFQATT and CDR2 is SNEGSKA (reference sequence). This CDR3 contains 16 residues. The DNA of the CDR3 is TGCAGTGCTAGGTCAGGGGGCGCGTGGGAGCCCCGGGAGCTGTTTTTT. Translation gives CSARSGGAWEPRELFF.

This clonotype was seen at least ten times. For the CDR3, the DNA is TGTGCCAGCAGCTTGGCGGGGGGGGAAGAGACCCAGTACTTC. Protein: CASSLAGGEETQYF. The V gene is TRBV5-6, the J gene TRBJ2-5; 8 nucleotides match TRBD2. Germline V CDR1 and CDR2: SGHDT, YYEEEE. There are 14 residues in the CDR3. Trimming took 0 bases from V and 3 from J; bases not matched to a gene: 1.

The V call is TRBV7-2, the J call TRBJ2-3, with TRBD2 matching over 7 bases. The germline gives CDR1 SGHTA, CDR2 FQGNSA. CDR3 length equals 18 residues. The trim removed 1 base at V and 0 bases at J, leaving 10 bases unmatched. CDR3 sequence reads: CASSLVAAGVKSTDTQYF. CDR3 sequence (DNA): TGTGCCAGCAGCTTAGTGGCGGCGGGGGTCAAAAGCACAGATACGCAGTATTTT. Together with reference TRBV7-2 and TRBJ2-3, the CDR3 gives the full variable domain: GAGVSQSPSNKVTEKGKDVELRCDPISGHTALYWYRQSLGQGLEFLIYFQGNSAPDKSGLPSDRFSAERTGGSVSTLTIQRTQQEDSAVYLCASSLVAAGVKSTDTQYFGPGTRLTVL.

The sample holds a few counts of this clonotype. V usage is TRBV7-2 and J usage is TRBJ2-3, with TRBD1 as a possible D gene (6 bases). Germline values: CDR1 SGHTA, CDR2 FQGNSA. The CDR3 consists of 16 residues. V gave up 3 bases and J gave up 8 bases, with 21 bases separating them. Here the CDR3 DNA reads TGTGCCAGCAGCTTCCCAAGGGGACAAAAAATCGGTACGCAGTATTTT. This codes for CASSFPRGQKIGTQYF.

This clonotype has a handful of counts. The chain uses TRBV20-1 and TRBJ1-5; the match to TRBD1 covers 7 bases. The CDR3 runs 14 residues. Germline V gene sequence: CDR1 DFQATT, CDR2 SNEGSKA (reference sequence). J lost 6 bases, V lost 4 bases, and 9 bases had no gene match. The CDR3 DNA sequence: TGCAGTGCTACCTATACAGGGGAGGGTCAGCCCCAGCATTTT. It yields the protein CSATYTGEGQPQHF.

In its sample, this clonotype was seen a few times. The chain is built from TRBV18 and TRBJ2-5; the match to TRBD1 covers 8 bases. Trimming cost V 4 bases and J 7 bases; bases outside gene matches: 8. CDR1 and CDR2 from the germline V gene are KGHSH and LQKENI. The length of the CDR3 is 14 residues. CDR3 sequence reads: CASSLTQGARTQYF. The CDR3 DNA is TGTGCCAGCTCACTGACGCAGGGGGCGCGGACCCAGTACTTC.

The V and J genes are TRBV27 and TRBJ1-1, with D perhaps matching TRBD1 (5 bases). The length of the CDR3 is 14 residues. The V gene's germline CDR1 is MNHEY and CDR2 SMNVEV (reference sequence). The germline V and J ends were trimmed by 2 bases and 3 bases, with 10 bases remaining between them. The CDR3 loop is CASSLVSGDTEAFF. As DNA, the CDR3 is TGTGCCAGCAGTTTAGTCTCGGGGGACACTGAAGCTTTCTTT.

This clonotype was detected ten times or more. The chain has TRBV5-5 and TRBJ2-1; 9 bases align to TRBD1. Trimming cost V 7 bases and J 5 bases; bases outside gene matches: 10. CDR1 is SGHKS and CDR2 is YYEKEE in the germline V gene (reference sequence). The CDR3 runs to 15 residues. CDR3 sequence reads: CASCPTGTGHNEQFF. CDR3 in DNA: TGTGCCAGCTGTCCTACCGGGACAGGGCACAATGAGCAGTTCTTC.

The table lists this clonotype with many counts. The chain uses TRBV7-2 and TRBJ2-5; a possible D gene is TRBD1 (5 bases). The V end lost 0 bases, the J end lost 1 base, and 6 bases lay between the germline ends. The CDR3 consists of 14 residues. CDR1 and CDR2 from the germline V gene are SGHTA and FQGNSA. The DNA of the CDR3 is TGTGCCAGCAGCTTAGCGGACACCCAAGAGACCCAGTACTTC. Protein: CASSLADTQETQYF.

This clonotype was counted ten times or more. The CDR3 bases are TGTGCCAGCAGCTTAGGAGGGGGCCAGGAGACCCAGTACTTC. Translated: CASSLGGGQETQYF. The chain links TRBV5-5 to TRBJ2-5; D perhaps matches TRBD1 (7 bases). Germline-derived CDR1 and CDR2 are SGHKS and YYEKEE (reference sequence). The CDR3 consists of 14 residues. Deletions cut 2 bases from V and 5 bases from J, with 13 bases between. Full variable domain (missing parts from reference TRBV5-5 and TRBJ2-5): DAGVTQSPTHLIKTRGQQVTLRCSPISGHKSVSWYQQVLGQGPQFIFQYYEKEERGRGNFPDRFSARQFPNYSSELNVNALLLGDSALYLCASSLGGGQETQYFGPGTRLLVL.

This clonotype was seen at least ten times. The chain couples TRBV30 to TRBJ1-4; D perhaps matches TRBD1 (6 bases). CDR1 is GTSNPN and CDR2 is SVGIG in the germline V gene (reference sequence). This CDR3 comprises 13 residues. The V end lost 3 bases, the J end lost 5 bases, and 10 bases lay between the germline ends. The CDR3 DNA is TGTGCCTGGAGGGGGACAAAGAATGAAAAACTGTTTTTT. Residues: CAWRGTKNEKLFF.

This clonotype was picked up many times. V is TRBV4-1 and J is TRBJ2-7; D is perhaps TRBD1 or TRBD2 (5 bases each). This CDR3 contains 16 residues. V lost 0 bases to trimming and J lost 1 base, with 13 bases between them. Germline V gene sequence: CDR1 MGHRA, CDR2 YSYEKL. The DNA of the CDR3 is TGCGCCAGCAGCCAAGAGGCAGGGAGAAATTCCTACGAGCAGTACTTC. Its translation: CASSQEAGRNSYEQYF.

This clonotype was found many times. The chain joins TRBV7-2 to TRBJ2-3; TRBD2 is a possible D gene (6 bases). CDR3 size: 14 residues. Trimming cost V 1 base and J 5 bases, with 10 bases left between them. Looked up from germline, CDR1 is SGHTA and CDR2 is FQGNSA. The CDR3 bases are TGTGCCAGCAGCTTAGATCGGGAGATAGATACGCAGTATTTT. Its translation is CASSLDREIDTQYF.